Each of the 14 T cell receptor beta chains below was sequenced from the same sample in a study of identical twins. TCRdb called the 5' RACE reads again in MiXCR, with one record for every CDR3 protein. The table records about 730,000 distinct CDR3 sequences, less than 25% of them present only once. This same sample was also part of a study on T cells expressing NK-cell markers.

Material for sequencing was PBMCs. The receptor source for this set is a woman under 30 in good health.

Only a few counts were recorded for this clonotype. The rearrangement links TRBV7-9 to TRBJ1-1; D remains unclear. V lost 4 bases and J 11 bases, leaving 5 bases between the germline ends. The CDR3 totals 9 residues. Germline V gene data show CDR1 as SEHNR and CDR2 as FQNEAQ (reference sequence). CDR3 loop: CASSSLAFF. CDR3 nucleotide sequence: TGTGCCAGCAGCTCCCTTGCTTTCTTT. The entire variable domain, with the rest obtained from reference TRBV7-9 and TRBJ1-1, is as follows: DTGVSQNPRHKITKRGQNVTFRCDPISEHNRLYWYRQTLGQGPEFLTYFQNEAQLEKSRLLSDRFSAERPKGSFSTLEIQRTEQGDSAMYLCASSSLAFFGQGTRLTVV.

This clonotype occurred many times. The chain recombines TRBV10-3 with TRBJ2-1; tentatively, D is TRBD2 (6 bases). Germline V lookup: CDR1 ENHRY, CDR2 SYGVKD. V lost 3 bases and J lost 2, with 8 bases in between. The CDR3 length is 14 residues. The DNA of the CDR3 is TGTGCCATCAGTGAAAGGACTACCTACAATGAGCAGTTCTTC. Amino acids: CAISERTTYNEQFF.

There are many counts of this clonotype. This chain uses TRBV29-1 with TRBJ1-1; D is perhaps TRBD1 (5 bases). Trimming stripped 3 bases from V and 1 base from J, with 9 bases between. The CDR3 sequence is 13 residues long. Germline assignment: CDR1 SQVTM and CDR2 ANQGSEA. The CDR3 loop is CSVEGQGNTEAFF. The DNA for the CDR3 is TGCAGCGTTGAGGGCCAGGGGAACACTGAAGCTTTCTTT.

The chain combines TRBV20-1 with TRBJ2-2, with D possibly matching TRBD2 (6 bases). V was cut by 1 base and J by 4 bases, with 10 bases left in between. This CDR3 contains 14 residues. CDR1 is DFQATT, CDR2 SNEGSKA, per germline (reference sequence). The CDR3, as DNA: TGCAGTGCTAGAGTACCGGGAGCCACCGGGGAGCTGTTTTTT. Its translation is CSARVPGATGELFF.

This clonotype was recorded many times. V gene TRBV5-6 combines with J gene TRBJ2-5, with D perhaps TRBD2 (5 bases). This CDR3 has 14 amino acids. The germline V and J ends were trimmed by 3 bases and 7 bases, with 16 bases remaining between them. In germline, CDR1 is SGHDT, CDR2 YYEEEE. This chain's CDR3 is CASSSILGLATQYF. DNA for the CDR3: TGTGCCAGCAGCTCCATACTAGGTTTGGCGACCCAGTACTTC.

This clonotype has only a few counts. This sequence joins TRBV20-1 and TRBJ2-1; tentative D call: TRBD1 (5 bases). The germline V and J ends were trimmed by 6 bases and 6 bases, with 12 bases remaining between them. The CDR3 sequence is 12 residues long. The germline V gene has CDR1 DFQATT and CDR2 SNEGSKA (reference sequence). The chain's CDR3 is CSAGPGFNEQFF. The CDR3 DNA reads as TGCAGTGCCGGTCCAGGGTTCAATGAGCAGTTCTTC.

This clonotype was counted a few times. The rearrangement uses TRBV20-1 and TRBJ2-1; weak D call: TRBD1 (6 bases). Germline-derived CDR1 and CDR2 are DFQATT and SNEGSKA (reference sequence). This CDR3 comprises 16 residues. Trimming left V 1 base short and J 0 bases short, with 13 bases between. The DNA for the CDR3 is TGCAGTGCTAGAGTTAAGGGGGTGAGCTCCTACAATGAGCAGTTCTTC. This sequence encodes CSARVKGVSSYNEQFF.

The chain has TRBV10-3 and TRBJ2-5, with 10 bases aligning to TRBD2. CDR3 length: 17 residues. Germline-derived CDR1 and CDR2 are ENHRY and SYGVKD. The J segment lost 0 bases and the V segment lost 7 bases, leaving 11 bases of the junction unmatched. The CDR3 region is CAIKAGRGTSDQETQYF. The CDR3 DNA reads TGTGCCATCAAAGCCGGCAGAGGGACTAGCGACCAAGAGACCCAGTACTTC.

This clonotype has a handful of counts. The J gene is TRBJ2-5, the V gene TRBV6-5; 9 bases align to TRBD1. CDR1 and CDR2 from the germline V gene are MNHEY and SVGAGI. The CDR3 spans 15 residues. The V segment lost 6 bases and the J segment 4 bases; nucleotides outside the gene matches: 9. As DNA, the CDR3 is TGTGCCAGCAGCACAGGGGGCGGGCGACGAGAGACCCAGTACTTC. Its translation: CASSTGGGRRETQYF.

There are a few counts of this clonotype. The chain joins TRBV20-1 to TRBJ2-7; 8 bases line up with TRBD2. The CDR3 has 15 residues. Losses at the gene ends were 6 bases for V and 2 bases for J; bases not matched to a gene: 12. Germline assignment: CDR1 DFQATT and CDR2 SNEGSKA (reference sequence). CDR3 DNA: TGCAGTGCCCTTAGCGGGGCTGTAGAGGCCTACGAGCAGTACTTC. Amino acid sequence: CSALSGAVEAYEQYF.

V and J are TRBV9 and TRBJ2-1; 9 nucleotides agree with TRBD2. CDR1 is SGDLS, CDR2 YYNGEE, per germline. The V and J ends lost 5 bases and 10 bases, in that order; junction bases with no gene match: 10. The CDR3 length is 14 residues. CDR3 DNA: TGTGCCAGCAGTACGGGACTAGCTCCTAGGGAGCAGTTCTTC. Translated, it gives CASSTGLAPREQFF.

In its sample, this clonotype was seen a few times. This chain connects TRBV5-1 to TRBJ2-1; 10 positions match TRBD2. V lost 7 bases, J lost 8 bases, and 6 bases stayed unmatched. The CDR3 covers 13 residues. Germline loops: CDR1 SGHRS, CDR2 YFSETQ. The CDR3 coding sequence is TGCGCCAGCGGAAGCGGGGGGGCCTATGAGCAGTTCTTC. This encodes CASGSGGAYEQFF.

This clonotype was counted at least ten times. The CDR3 bases are TGTGCCAGCAGCTTTGGGGAAGGCATTCAGTACTTC. It is translated as CASSFGEGIQYF. J is TRBJ2-4 and V is TRBV7-2; D is uncertain. This CDR3 spans 12 amino acids. V was trimmed by 3 bases and J by 9 bases, leaving 9 bases between them. CDR1 SGHTA and CDR2 FQGNSA come from the germline V gene.

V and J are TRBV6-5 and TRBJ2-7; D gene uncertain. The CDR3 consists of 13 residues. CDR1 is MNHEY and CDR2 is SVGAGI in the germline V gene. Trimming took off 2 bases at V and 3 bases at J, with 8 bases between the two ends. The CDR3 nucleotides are TGTGCCAGCAGTTACACGCCTTACTACGAGCAGTACTTC. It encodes CASSYTPYYEQYF.